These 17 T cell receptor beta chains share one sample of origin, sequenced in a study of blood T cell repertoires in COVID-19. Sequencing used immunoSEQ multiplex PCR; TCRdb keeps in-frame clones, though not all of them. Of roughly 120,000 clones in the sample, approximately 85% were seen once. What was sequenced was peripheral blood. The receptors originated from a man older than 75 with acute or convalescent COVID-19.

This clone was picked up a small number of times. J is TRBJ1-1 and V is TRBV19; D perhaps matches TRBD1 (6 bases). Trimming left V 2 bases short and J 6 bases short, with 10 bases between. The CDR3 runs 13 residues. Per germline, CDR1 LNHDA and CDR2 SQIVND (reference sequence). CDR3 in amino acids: CASSITGRAEAFF. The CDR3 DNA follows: TGTGCCAGTAGTATAACAGGGCGCGCTGAAGCTTTCTTT.

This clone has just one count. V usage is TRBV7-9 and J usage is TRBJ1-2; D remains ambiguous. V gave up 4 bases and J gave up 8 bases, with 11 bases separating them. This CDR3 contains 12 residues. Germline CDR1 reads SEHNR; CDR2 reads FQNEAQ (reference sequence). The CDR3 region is CASSSSGRGYTF. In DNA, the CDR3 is TGTGCCAGCAGCTCTAGTGGTAGAGGCTACACCTTC.

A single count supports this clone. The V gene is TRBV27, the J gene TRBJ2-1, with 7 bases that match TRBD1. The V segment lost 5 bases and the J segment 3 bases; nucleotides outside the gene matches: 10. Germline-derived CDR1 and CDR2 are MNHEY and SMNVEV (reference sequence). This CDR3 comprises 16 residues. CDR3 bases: TGTGCCAGCAGTGACTCAGGGGGTCCAAACTACAATGAGCAGTTCTTC. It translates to CASSDSGGPNYNEQFF.

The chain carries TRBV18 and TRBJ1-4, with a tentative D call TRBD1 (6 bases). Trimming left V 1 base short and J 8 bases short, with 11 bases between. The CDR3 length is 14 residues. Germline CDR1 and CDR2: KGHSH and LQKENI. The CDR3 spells CASSPRQETEKLFF. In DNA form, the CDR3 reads TGTGCCAGCTCACCACGACAGGAGACCGAAAAACTGTTTTTT.

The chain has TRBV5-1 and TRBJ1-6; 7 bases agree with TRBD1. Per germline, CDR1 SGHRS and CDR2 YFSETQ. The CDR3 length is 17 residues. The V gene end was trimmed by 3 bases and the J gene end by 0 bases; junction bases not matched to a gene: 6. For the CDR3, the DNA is TGCGCCAGCAGCTCTACAGGGGCTAGCTCCTATAATTCACCCCTCCACTTT. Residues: CASSSTGASSYNSPLHF. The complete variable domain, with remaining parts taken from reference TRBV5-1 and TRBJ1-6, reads KAGVTQTPRYLIKTRGQQVTLSCSPISGHRSVSWYQQTPGQGLQFLFEYFSETQRNKGNFPGRFSGRQFSNSRSEMNVSTLELGDSALYLCASSSTGASSYNSPLHFGNGTRLTVT.

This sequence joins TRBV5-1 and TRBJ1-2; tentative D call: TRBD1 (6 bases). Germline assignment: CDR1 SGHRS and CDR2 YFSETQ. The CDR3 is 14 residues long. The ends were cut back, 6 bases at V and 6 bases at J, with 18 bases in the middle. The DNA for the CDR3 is TGCGCCAGCACCCAGGACAGCCTCCCTGATGGCTACACCTTC. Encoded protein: CASTQDSLPDGYTF. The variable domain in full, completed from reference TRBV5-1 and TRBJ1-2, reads KAGVTQTPRYLIKTRGQQVTLSCSPISGHRSVSWYQQTPGQGLQFLFEYFSETQRNKGNFPGRFSGRQFSNSRSEMNVSTLELGDSALYLCASTQDSLPDGYTFGSGTRLTVV.

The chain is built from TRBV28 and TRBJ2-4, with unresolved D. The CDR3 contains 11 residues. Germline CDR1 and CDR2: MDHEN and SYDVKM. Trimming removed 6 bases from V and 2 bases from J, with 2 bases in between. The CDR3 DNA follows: TGTGCCAGCAGCACCAAAAACATTCAGTACTTC. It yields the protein CASSTKNIQYF.

The CDR3: CATLGAGANYGYTF. For the CDR3, the DNA is TGTGCCACCCTCGGGGCAGGGGCTAACTATGGCTACACCTTC. V usage is TRBV10-3 and J usage is TRBJ1-2; a possible D gene is TRBD1 (6 bases). The CDR3 is 14 amino acids. Germline values: CDR1 ENHRY, CDR2 SYGVKD. V lost 10 bases to trimming and J lost 0 bases, with 15 bases between them.

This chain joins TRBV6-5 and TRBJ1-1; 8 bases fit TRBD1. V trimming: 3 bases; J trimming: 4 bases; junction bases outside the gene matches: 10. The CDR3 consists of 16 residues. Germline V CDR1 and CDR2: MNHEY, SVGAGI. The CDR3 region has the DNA TGTGCCAGCAGTTATCTCGGGACAGGTGGGAGCACTGAAGCTTTCTTT. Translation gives CASSYLGTGGSTEAFF.

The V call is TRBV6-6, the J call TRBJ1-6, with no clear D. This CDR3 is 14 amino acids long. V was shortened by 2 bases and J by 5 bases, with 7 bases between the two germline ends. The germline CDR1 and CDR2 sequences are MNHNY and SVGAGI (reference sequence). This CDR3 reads CASSYAEDNSPLHF. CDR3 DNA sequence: TGTGCCAGCAGTTACGCGGAGGATAATTCACCCCTCCACTTT.

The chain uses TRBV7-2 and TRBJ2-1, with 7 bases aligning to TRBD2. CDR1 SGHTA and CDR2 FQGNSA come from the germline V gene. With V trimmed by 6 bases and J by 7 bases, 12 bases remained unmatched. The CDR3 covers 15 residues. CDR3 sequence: CASRGVGREFNEQFF. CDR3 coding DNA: TGTGCCAGCAGAGGTGTAGGGCGGGAGTTTAATGAGCAGTTCTTC.

The CDR3: CASSQAGTAGKYF. CDR3 sequence (DNA): TGTGCCAGCAGCCAAGCGGGTACGGCGGGGAAGTACTTC. V and J are TRBV7-9 and TRBJ2-7; D might be TRBD2 (6 bases). CDR3 length equals 13 residues. Germline lookup yields CDR1 SEHNR and CDR2 FQNEAQ (reference sequence). The ends were cut back, 5 bases at V and 11 bases at J, with 19 bases in the middle.

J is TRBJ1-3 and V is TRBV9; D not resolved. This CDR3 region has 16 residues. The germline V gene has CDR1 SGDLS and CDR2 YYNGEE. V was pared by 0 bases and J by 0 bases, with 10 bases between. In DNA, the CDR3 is TGTGCCAGCAGCGTAGGGGCGGGCTCCTCTGGAAACACCATATATTTT. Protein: CASSVGAGSSGNTIYF.

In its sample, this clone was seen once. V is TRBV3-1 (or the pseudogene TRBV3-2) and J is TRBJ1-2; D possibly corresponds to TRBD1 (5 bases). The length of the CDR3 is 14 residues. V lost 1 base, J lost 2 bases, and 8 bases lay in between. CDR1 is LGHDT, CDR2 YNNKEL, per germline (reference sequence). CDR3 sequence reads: CASSQVSGNYGYTF. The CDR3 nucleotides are TGTGCCAGCAGCCAAGTGTCAGGGAACTATGGCTACACCTTC.

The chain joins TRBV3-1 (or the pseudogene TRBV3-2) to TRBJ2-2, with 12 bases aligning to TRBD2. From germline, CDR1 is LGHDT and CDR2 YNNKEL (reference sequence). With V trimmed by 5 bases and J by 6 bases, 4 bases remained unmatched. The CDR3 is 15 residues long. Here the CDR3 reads CASSSSGGASGELFF. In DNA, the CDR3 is TGTGCCAGCAGCTCTAGCGGGGGGGCATCCGGGGAGCTGTTTTTT.

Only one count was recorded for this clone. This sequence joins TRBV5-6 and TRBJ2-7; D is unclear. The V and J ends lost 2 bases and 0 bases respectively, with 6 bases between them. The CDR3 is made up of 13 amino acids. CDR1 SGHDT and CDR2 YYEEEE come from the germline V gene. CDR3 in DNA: TGTGCCAGCAGCTTTCCTAGCTCCTACGAGCAGTACTTC. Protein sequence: CASSFPSSYEQYF.

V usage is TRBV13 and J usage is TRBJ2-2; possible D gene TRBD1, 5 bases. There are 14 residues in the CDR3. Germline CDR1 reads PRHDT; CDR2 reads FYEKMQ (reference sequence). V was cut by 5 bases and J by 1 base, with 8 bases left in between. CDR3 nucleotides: TGTGCCAGCAGCCTCAGGGTGAACACCGGGGAGCTGTTTTTT. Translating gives CASSLRVNTGELFF.